This record covers a single T cell receptor (beta chain). The antigen is not known. This record belongs to a study of T cell responses to AZD1222 COVID-19 vaccine. Study-wide findings and caveats: There were repertoire samples only from the period after the peak T cell response. Among spike-specific TCRs, nearly half reportedly target unmutated variant regions.

The CDR3 extends over 14 amino acids. Germline V gene sequence: CDR1 LGHDT, CDR2 YNNKEL (reference sequence). Trimming shortened V by 3 bases and J by 2 bases, and 10 bases separated the two germline ends. Sequencing was performed with immunoSEQ multiplex PCR; in TCRdb, only in-frame clones are kept and a portion is missing. The sample lists approximately 70,000 clones, around 80% occurring once. The source was peripheral blood, collected 28 days after the second AZD1222 dose. The chain carries TRBV3-1 (or the pseudogene TRBV3-2) and TRBJ2-5, with unresolved D. The origin of this receptor is an adult who received the AZD1222 COVID-19 vaccine. The CDR3 here is CASSQGSSQETQYF. The CDR3, as DNA: TGTGCCAGCAGCCAGGGATCGTCACAAGAGACCCAGTACTTC.